The rows below give T cell receptor beta chains drawn from one sample of a study of cytomegalovirus exposure and HLA in healthy donors. The repertoire was sequenced with immunoSEQ multiplex PCR; TCRdb's copy has only in-frame clones and lacks some. The table records under 150,000 clones, approximately 80% of them present only once. Source material: PBMCs. These TCRs come from a human donor in good health. The CDR3 runs from the conserved cysteine through the conserved F or W. Fields, in order: D gene, J gene, V gene, clone size, CDR3 DNA, CDR3 protein. The D gene is left open where the match is weak. Clone sizes are given selectively: once, few, many, or a class where the clone is expanded.

d_gene: TRBD2
j_gene: TRBJ2-2
v_gene: TRBV4-2
abundance: -
CDR3nt: TGTGCCAGCAACTGGCCCCCTAGCGGGACGAACACCGGGGAGCTGTTTTTT
CDR3aa: CASNWPPSGTNTGELFF

d_gene: TRBD1
j_gene: TRBJ1-4
v_gene: TRBV25-1
abundance: -
CDR3nt: TGTGCCAGCAGTGAAGGGGTAGGGGGCGCTGAAAAACTGTTTTTT
CDR3aa: CASSEGVGGAEKLFF

d_gene: TRBD1
j_gene: TRBJ1-5
v_gene: TRBV2
abundance: -
CDR3nt: TGTGCCAGCAGGGACAGGGGACAGCCCCAGCATTTT
CDR3aa: CASRDRGQPQHF

d_gene: -
j_gene: TRBJ1-3
v_gene: TRBV12-5
abundance: few
CDR3nt: TGTGCTAGTGGTGACCGGGACACCTACTCTGGAAACACCATATATTTT
CDR3aa: CASGDRDTYSGNTIYF

d_gene: -
j_gene: TRBJ1-1
v_gene: TRBV7-9
abundance: -
CDR3nt: TGTTCCAGCAGCTTAGGTCGACGCGGAGCTTTCTTT
CDR3aa: CSSSLGRRGAFF

d_gene: -
j_gene: TRBJ2-7
v_gene: TRBV27
abundance: -
CDR3nt: TGTGCCAGCAGTTATACCGGGAACGAGCAGTACTTC
CDR3aa: CASSYTGNEQYF

d_gene: -
j_gene: TRBJ2-7
v_gene: TRBV28
abundance: -
CDR3nt: TGTGCCAGCAGTCCCTCTTCGGTCCCCTTGGAGCAGTACTTC
CDR3aa: CASSPSSVPLEQYF

d_gene: -
j_gene: TRBJ2-5
v_gene: TRBV28
abundance: -
CDR3nt: TGTGCCAGCACCCCTGGGGGCAGGGAGACCCAGTACTTC
CDR3aa: CASTPGGRETQYF

d_gene: TRBD2
j_gene: TRBJ2-5
v_gene: TRBV7-9
abundance: -
CDR3nt: TGTGCCAGCAGCTCATCCGGGGGGGGTGGAGAGACCCAGTACTTC
CDR3aa: CASSSSGGGGETQYF

d_gene: TRBD1
j_gene: TRBJ2-5
v_gene: TRBV10-2
abundance: -
CDR3nt: TGCGCCAGCGGGGACAGGGCCTTCCAAGAGACCCAGTACTTC
CDR3aa: CASGDRAFQETQYF

d_gene: -
j_gene: TRBJ1-5
v_gene: TRBV6-1
abundance: -
CDR3nt: TGTGCCAGCAGCCTCGGTCAGCCCCAGCATTTT
CDR3aa: CASSLGQPQHF

d_gene: TRBD1
j_gene: TRBJ1-3
v_gene: TRBV6-1
abundance: -
CDR3nt: TGTGCCAGCGGGACAGGAGACTCTGGAAACACCATATATTTT
CDR3aa: CASGTGDSGNTIYF

d_gene: -
j_gene: TRBJ1-1
v_gene: TRBV10-3
abundance: -
CDR3nt: TGTGCCATCAGTGAAAAACAGATGAACACTGAAGCTTTCTTT
CDR3aa: CAISEKQMNTEAFF

d_gene: -
j_gene: TRBJ2-1
v_gene: TRBV20-1
abundance: once
CDR3nt: TGCAGTGCCGGTGGGCAGTTCTTC
CDR3aa: CSAGGQFF

d_gene: -
j_gene: TRBJ1-2
v_gene: TRBV7-6
abundance: -
CDR3nt: TGTGCCAGCAGCTTAGCTGGGGGCGGGGGGTATGGCTACACCTTC
CDR3aa: CASSLAGGGGYGYTF